The clone carrying this T cell receptor (beta chain) was seen just once. This entry belongs to a study of cytomegalovirus exposure and HLA in healthy donors. The PCR made use of 60 Vbeta and 13 Jbeta primers. This table comes from immunoSEQ multiplex PCR, and its TCRdb copy is limited to in-frame clones, with some not included. The table includes under 200,000 clones, 86% detected once. CDR3 size: 13 residues. The germline V gene has CDR1 ENHRY and CDR2 SYGVKD. V shed 5 bases and J shed 4 bases, with 11 bases lying between them. The TCR originated in a woman aged 25 to 39 in good health and CMV-seronegative. Sequencing was performed on PBMCs. This chain links TRBV10-3 with TRBJ1-2; no clear D gene. In nucleotides, the CDR3 is TGTGCCATCAGTCAAGACGGGATCTATGGCTACACCTTC. It encodes CAISQDGIYGYTF.